These 30 T cell receptor beta chains originate from one sample sequenced in a study of cytomegalovirus exposure and HLA in healthy donors. PCR employed 60 Vbeta and 13 Jbeta primers. Method: immunoSEQ multiplex PCR; TCRdb's copy keeps in-frame clones and lacks some. The data show a few hundred thousand clones, 80% to 95% seen once. Sequencing was performed on PBMCs. Receptors were obtained from a girl aged 2-10 years in good health and CMV-seronegative.

The chain uses TRBV5-1 and TRBJ1-2; weak D call: TRBD1 (5 bases). The V end was cut by 0 bases, the J end by 0 bases, with 15 bases between. CDR3 length: 17 amino acids. The germline CDR1 and CDR2 sequences are SGHRS and YFSETQ. The CDR3 here is CASSLAGRGTPNYGYTF. Here the CDR3 DNA reads TGCGCCAGCAGCTTGGCGGGGCGGGGGACCCCTAACTATGGCTACACCTTC. The complete variable domain, with remaining parts taken from reference TRBV5-1 and TRBJ1-2, reads KAGVTQTPRYLIKTRGQQVTLSCSPISGHRSVSWYQQTPGQGLQFLFEYFSETQRNKGNFPGRFSGRQFSNSRSEMNVSTLELGDSALYLCASSLAGRGTPNYGYTFGSGTRLTVV.

The rearrangement uses TRBV28 and TRBJ1-1; D is uncertain. This CDR3 contains 15 residues. Per germline, CDR1 MDHEN and CDR2 SYDVKM. Deletions cut 5 bases from V and 3 bases from J, with 16 bases between. In nucleotides, the CDR3 is TGTGCCAGCAGTGTTGGGTCGGGGTTGTACACTGAAGCTTTCTTT. Its translation: CASSVGSGLYTEAFF.

This chain connects TRBV4-2 to TRBJ1-2, with 8 bases matching TRBD1. Trimming took 0 bases from V and 4 from J; bases not matched to a gene: 7. Looked up from germline, CDR1 is LGHNA and CDR2 is YNFKEQ. This CDR3 is built from 16 residues. In nucleotides, the CDR3 is TGTGCCAGCAGCCAAGATCTTGTGGGACAGGCCTATGGCTACACCTTC. Translated: CASSQDLVGQAYGYTF.

The V call is TRBV7-8, the J call TRBJ1-2; D is undetermined. The length of the CDR3 is 16 residues. V was pared by 3 bases and J by 7 bases, with 21 bases between. Germline V gene lookup returns CDR1 SGHVS and CDR2 FQNEAQ. In nucleotides, the CDR3 is TGTGCCAGCAGCTTCTTTTTGGCGGGTAAGAAATGTGGCTACACCTTC. Its translation: CASSFFLAGKKCGYTF.

This sequence joins TRBV6-5 and TRBJ2-3, with 7 bases lining up with TRBD2. There are 14 residues in the CDR3. V shed 6 bases and J 2 bases; nucleotides not matched to a gene: 5. CDR1 and CDR2 from the germline V gene are MNHEY and SVGAGI. The CDR3: CASSSTSYTDTQYF. The CDR3 nucleotides are TGTGCCAGCAGCTCGACTAGCTACACAGATACGCAGTATTTT.

This rearrangement joins TRBV5-6 to TRBJ2-7; 14 nucleotides align to TRBD2. CDR1 and CDR2 (germline): SGHDT, YYEEEE. V lost 4 bases and J lost 4; bases outside the gene matches: 7. This CDR3 contains 16 residues. The CDR3 loop reads CASSLPGLAGGYEQYF. CDR3 nucleotides: TGTGCCAGCAGCCTCCCCGGACTAGCGGGGGGTTACGAGCAGTACTTC.

This chain connects TRBV5-1 to TRBJ1-1, with 9 bases that match TRBD1. Per the germline V gene, CDR1 is SGHRS and CDR2 is YFSETQ. This CDR3 is 15 amino acids long. The V and J ends lost 0 bases and 5 bases, in that order; junction bases with no gene match: 5. The CDR3 nucleotides read TGCGCCAGCAGCTTGGGGGACAGGGAGGAGACTGAAGCTTTCTTT. It is translated as CASSLGDREETEAFF.

This chain connects TRBV20-1 to TRBJ1-4; D uncertain. This CDR3 has 11 amino acids. The germline CDR1 and CDR2 sequences are DFQATT and SNEGSKA (reference sequence). The germline V and J ends were trimmed by 0 bases and 9 bases, with 5 bases remaining between them. CDR3 residues: CSARDLQKLFF. CDR3 nucleotides: TGCAGTGCTAGAGATCTCCAAAAACTGTTTTTT.

The V and J genes are TRBV5-1 and TRBJ2-1; a weak D match, TRBD2 (5 bases). Germline CDR1 reads SGHRS; CDR2 reads YFSETQ. There are 15 residues in the CDR3. The germline V and J ends were trimmed by 1 base and 9 bases, with 17 bases remaining between them. The CDR3 reads CASSLIGPYEGEQFF. The CDR3 DNA reads TGCGCCAGCAGCTTGATTGGGCCCTATGAGGGTGAGCAGTTCTTC.

The CDR3 DNA reads TGTGCCAGTAACCCCATGGGACAGGGGCCCGCACAGCCCCAGCATTTT. This codes for CASNPMGQGPAQPQHF. The V gene is TRBV6-6, the J gene TRBJ1-5, with 10 nucleotides matching TRBD1. CDR3 length: 16 residues. The germline V gene encodes CDR1 MNHNY and CDR2 SVGAGI (reference sequence). The junction had 15 bases not matched to a gene; V was cut back by 9 bases and J by 7 bases.

This clone was detected only once. The chain has TRBV19 and TRBJ1-5; maybe TRBD1 (5 bases). Deletions cut 6 bases from V and 7 bases from J, with 13 bases between. CDR1 and CDR2 from the germline V gene are LNHDA and SQIVND (reference sequence). This CDR3 spans 13 amino acids. CDR3 residues: CASRVSGEQPQHF. CDR3 DNA sequence: TGTGCCAGTAGGGTATCGGGGGAACAGCCCCAGCATTTT.

V gene TRBV2 combines with J gene TRBJ2-7; D unresolved. V was cut by 8 bases and J by 7 bases, with 9 bases left in between. Germline CDR1 and CDR2: SNHLY and FYNNEI. The CDR3 spans 10 residues. The CDR3 DNA reads TGTGCCAGCGGCCTGATGGAGCAGTACTTC. Its translation: CASGLMEQYF.

The rearrangement joins TRBV19 to TRBJ2-5; 9 nucleotides line up with TRBD1. CDR1 is LNHDA and CDR2 is SQIVND in the germline V gene (reference sequence). The CDR3 spans 13 residues. The V gene end was trimmed by 8 bases and the J gene end by 5 bases; junction bases not matched to a gene: 6. CDR3 in amino acids: CASAGTGLETQYF. The CDR3 DNA is TGTGCCAGTGCCGGGACAGGGTTGGAGACCCAGTACTTC.

The rearrangement joins TRBV6-6 to TRBJ2-7, with D possibly being TRBD1 (6 bases). This CDR3 region has 13 residues. The germline V gene encodes CDR1 MNHNY and CDR2 SVGAGI (reference sequence). Trimming removed 2 bases at V and 5 bases at J, with 10 bases between. Here the CDR3 DNA reads TGTGCCAGCAGTTACGGGACACCAGACGAGCAGTACTTC. The encoded protein is CASSYGTPDEQYF.

The genes are TRBV6-5 and TRBJ2-7; a weak D match, TRBD1 (5 bases). V was shortened by 7 bases and J by 5 bases, with 18 bases between the two germline ends. The CDR3 is 14 residues long. Germline CDR1 MNHEY, CDR2 SVGAGI. CDR3 loop: CASNRTCIDHEQYF. The CDR3 nucleotides are TGTGCCAGCAACCGGACATGTATAGACCACGAGCAGTACTTC.

The genes are TRBV7-2 and TRBJ1-1, with TRBD1 identical over 8 bases. The CDR3 consists of 15 residues. In germline, CDR1 is SGHTA, CDR2 FQGNSA. J lost 0 bases, V lost 6 bases, and 6 bases had no gene match. The CDR3 DNA sequence: TGTGCCAGCAGGGACAGGGCAGGGGTGAACACTGAAGCTTTCTTT. Translating it yields CASRDRAGVNTEAFF.

The V gene is TRBV27, the J gene TRBJ2-1; D not certain. Between the trimmed V and J ends, which lost 3 bases and 10 bases, there was a span of 13 bases. Germline CDR1 reads MNHEY; CDR2 reads SMNVEV (reference sequence). The CDR3 covers 13 residues. The CDR3 coding sequence is TGTGCCAGCAGTTTCAGCGTCGGCCGGGAGCAGTTCTTC. Protein: CASSFSVGREQFF.

About this clone itself: A read error may account for a junction end that differs from germline. This sequence joins TRBV2 and TRBJ2-7; D perhaps matches TRBD2 (6 bases). CDR3 length: 13 residues. Germline CDR1 SNHLY, CDR2 FYNNEI. CDR3 region: CASVPSDNYEQCF. The DNA of the CDR3 is TGTGCCAGCGTGCCTAGCGACAACTACGAGCAGTGCTTC.

This chain uses TRBV19 with TRBJ2-1; 11 nucleotides agree with TRBD2. The V segment lost 4 bases and the J segment 6 bases; nucleotides outside the gene matches: 11. This CDR3 is built from 17 residues. Germline V gene data show CDR1 as LNHDA and CDR2 as SQIVND (reference sequence). The CDR3 bases are TGTGCCAGTAGTAACCCAGGACTAGCGGGTTCCCTCAATGAGCAGTTCTTC. It yields the protein CASSNPGLAGSLNEQFF.

CDR3 loop: CASSSGLASSYNEQFF. CDR3 DNA sequence: TGTGCCAGCAGCTCGGGACTAGCGAGTTCCTACAATGAGCAGTTCTTC. The V call is TRBV5-6, the J call TRBJ2-1; TRBD2 matches 10 bases. The CDR3 covers 16 residues. Germline CDR1 is SGHDT and CDR2 is YYEEEE. The V segment lost 3 bases and the J segment 1 base; nucleotides outside the gene matches: 4.

This clone occurred once. The genes are TRBV19 and TRBJ1-5; D is perhaps TRBD1 (5 bases). From germline, CDR1 is LNHDA and CDR2 SQIVND (reference sequence). CDR3 length: 12 amino acids. Trimming shortened V by 9 bases and J by 3 bases, and 9 bases separated the two germline ends. In DNA form, the CDR3 reads TGTGCCAGCTGGACATACAATCAGCCCCAGCATTTT. Translated: CASWTYNQPQHF.

The chain is built from TRBV5-6 and TRBJ1-5; no firm D call. Trimming left V 0 bases short and J 2 bases short, with 12 bases between. The CDR3 covers 16 residues. Germline V lookup: CDR1 SGHDT, CDR2 YYEEEE. CDR3 coding DNA: TGTGCCAGCAGCTTGGCCTCAGCGAGGGGCAATCAGCCCCAGCATTTT. This sequence encodes CASSLASARGNQPQHF.

J is TRBJ1-2 and V is TRBV18; D remains unclear. CDR3 length equals 15 residues. Trimming took off 0 bases at V and 1 base at J, with 9 bases between the two ends. CDR1 is KGHSH, CDR2 LQKENI, per germline. The CDR3 reads CASSPPNENNYGYTF. CDR3 bases: TGTGCCAGCTCACCACCGAACGAGAATAACTATGGCTACACCTTC.

A single count supports this clone. V gene TRBV10-2 combines with J gene TRBJ2-1, with D unclear. CDR3 size: 13 residues. Germline V CDR1 and CDR2: WSHSY, SAAADI. V shed 3 bases and J shed 0 bases, with 3 bases lying between them. In nucleotides, the CDR3 is TGCGCCAGCAGTGACAGCTCCTACAATGAGCAGTTCTTC. Translating it yields CASSDSSYNEQFF.

The chain carries TRBV7-2 and TRBJ2-7; perhaps TRBD1 as D (7 bases). The germline CDR1 and CDR2 sequences are SGHTA and FQGNSA. The CDR3 sequence is 15 residues long. Trimming stripped 1 base from V and 3 bases from J, with 13 bases between. The CDR3 sequence: CASSLVAGGGYEQYF. The CDR3 DNA sequence: TGTGCCAGCAGCTTAGTGGCAGGGGGAGGCTACGAGCAGTACTTC.

The V gene is TRBV19, the J gene TRBJ2-5, with 8 bases fitting TRBD1. The J segment lost 9 bases and the V segment lost 6 bases, leaving 6 bases of the junction unmatched. From germline, CDR1 is LNHDA and CDR2 SQIVND (reference sequence). This CDR3 region has 12 residues. The CDR3 reads CASRSQGASQYF. Written as DNA, the CDR3 is TGTGCCAGTAGGAGCCAGGGGGCGTCCCAGTACTTC.

The V and J genes are TRBV15 and TRBJ2-5; TRBD2 agrees at 9 bases. The CDR3 runs 17 residues. The V segment lost 0 bases and the J segment 1 base; nucleotides outside the gene matches: 6. Germline CDR1 LNHNV, CDR2 YYDKDF (reference sequence). The CDR3 DNA sequence: TGTGCCACCAGCAGAGATCAGCTAGCGGGGTCCCAAGAGACCCAGTACTTC. This sequence encodes CATSRDQLAGSQETQYF.

The chain joins TRBV19 to TRBJ2-2; 7 bases fit TRBD1. The CDR3 has 16 amino acids. Germline V lookup: CDR1 LNHDA, CDR2 SQIVND (reference sequence). V was clipped by 5 bases and J by 0 bases; unmatched bases: 6. The CDR3 protein is CASSAPGQTNTGELFF. Here the CDR3 DNA reads TGTGCCAGTAGTGCTCCGGGACAGACGAACACCGGGGAGCTGTTTTTT.

The rearrangement links TRBV5-3 to TRBJ2-2; TRBD2 agrees at 12 bases. TRBV5-3 is treated as an ORF (open reading frame) with a function not yet certain. The CDR3 covers 18 residues. V shed 0 bases, J shed 4 bases, and the junction held 7 bases outside the gene matches. The CDR3 DNA reads TGTGCCAGAAGCTTGGCCCCGACTAGCGGGAGACGCACCGGGGAGCTGTTTTTT. This encodes CARSLAPTSGRRTGELFF.

This clone appeared a single time. Relative to the germline gene, one junction end is altered; a read error may explain this. This chain links TRBV6-6 with TRBJ1-4; 9 bases agree with TRBD1. Germline CDR1 is MNHNY and CDR2 is SVGAGI (reference sequence). This CDR3 region has 11 residues. CDR3 protein: CASSPGQGWVF. CDR3 bases: TGTGCCAGCAGCCCCGGACAGGGGTGGGTTTTT.